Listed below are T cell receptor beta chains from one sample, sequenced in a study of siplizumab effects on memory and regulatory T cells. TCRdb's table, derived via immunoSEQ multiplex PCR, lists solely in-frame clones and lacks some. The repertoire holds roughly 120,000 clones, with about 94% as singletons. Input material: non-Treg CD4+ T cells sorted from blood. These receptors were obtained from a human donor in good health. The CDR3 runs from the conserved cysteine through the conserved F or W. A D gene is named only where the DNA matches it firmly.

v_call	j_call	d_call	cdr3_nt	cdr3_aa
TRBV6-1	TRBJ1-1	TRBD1	TGTGCCAGCAGTTGGACAGGGGACACTGAAGCTTTCTTT	CASSWTGDTEAFF
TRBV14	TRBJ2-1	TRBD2	TGTGCCAGCAGCCTCAGCGGGGGGGGTGAGCAGTTCTTC	CASSLSGGGEQFF
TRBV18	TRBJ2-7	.	TGTGCCAGCTCACCACTCAGGGAAACCACCTACGAGCAGTACTTC	CASSPLRETTYEQYF
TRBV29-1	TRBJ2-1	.	TGCAGCGTTGGAGAAGCTTACAATGAGCAGTTCTTC	CSVGEAYNEQFF
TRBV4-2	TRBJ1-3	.	TGTGCCAGCAGCCAAGAGGGAGGGACCTCTGGAAACACCATATATTTT	CASSQEGGTSGNTIYF
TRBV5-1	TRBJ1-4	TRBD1	TGCGCCAGCAACTCGGGACAGATTAATGAAAAACTGTTTTTT	CASNSGQINEKLFF
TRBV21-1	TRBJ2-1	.	TGTGCCAGCAGCAAATTTGCCCTAGCGGGAGACAATGAGCAGTTCTTC	CASSKFALAGDNEQFF
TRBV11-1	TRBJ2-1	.	TGTGCCAGCAGCTTAAGGGAAAGCTCCTACAATGAGCAGTTCTTC	CASSLRESSYNEQFF
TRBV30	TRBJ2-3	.	TGTGCCTGGAGTGTATTGGGCGAAAGCACAGATACGCAGTATTTT	CAWSVLGESTDTQYF
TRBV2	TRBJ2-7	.	TGTGCCAGCAGCCAGGGGACGGGTGAGCAGTACTTC	CASSQGTGEQYF
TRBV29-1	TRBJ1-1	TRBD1	TGCAGCGTCCAGGGGGAAGGCACTGAAGCTTTCTTT	CSVQGEGTEAFF
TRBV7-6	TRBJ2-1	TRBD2	TGTGCCAGCAGCTTAGAGGCGGGGGGGTGGAATGAGCAGTTCTTC	CASSLEAGGWNEQFF
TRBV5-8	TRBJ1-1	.	TGTGCCAGCAGCCGCGGCGGGGGGGCGTGGACTGAAGCTTTCTTT	CASSRGGGAWTEAFF